These 9 T cell receptor beta chains were all obtained from the same sample, sequenced in a study of T cell repertoires in cytomegalovirus infection. TCRdb itself ran the reads through MiXCR, one entry per CDR3 protein. Among about 310,000 distinct CDR3 sequences listed, 25% were seen once. The antigens these receptors bind are not known. The sequenced sample was cultured PBMCs, obtained from culture after CMV antigen stimulation. These receptors were taken from a human donor in good health (CMV status not recorded). Some clones in this sample may be carry-over from other donors' samples.

The sample holds many counts of this clonotype. The chain uses TRBV7-8 and TRBJ2-3, with 16 bases that match TRBD2. The CDR3 has 18 residues. Germline CDR1 is SGHVS and CDR2 is FQNEAQ. With 4 bases clipped from V and 1 base from J, the junction kept 5 bases outside the gene matches. CDR3 in amino acids: CASSWGLAGGSGTDTQYF. CDR3 in DNA: TGTGCCAGCAGCTGGGGACTAGCGGGAGGGTCAGGCACAGATACGCAGTATTTT.

By frequency in the sample, this clonotype is medium-sized (0.01 to 0.1%). The V and J genes are TRBV7-2 and TRBJ2-5; 10 positions match TRBD2. Trimming cost V 5 bases and J 6 bases; bases outside gene matches: 15. CDR1 SGHTA and CDR2 FQGNSA come from the germline V gene. The length of the CDR3 is 17 residues. CDR3 bases: TGTGCCAGCAGCACAGCGTTAGCGGGAGGTTCCGGGAAGACCCAGTACTTC. It specifies CASSTALAGGSGKTQYF.

The rearrangement uses TRBV5-1 and TRBJ2-7; D may correspond to TRBD1 or TRBD2 (5 bases each). V was shortened by 4 bases and J by 2 bases, with 16 bases between the two germline ends. CDR1 is SGHRS, CDR2 YFSETQ, per germline. The CDR3 contains 15 residues. The CDR3 DNA reads TGCGCCAGCAGCCCGGCCTGTGAGGGGCCCTACGAGCAGTACGTC. It translates to CASSPACEGPYEQYV.

The genes are TRBV29-1 and TRBJ2-5; D is possibly TRBD2 (7 bases). Per the germline V gene, CDR1 is SQVTM and CDR2 is ANQGSEA. Trimming left V 8 bases short and J 5 bases short, with 15 bases between. CDR3 size: 12 residues. For the CDR3, the DNA is TGCAGCCTGATAGGGGGGGGTGAGACCCAGTACTTC. Translating gives CSLIGGGETQYF.

This chain links TRBV29-1 with TRBJ2-3; 12 bases agree with TRBD2. Germline assignment: CDR1 SQVTM and CDR2 ANQGSEA. V trimming: 5 bases; J trimming: 6 bases; junction bases outside the gene matches: 6. The CDR3 covers 14 residues. The CDR3 region is CSVSRLAGVDTQYF. The CDR3 region has the DNA TGCAGCGTTAGCAGACTAGCGGGAGTGGATACGCAGTATTTT.

In this sample, this clonotype turned up many times. The chain recombines TRBV20-1 with TRBJ1-1, with TRBD1 identical over 8 bases. Losses at the gene ends were 2 bases for V and 5 bases for J; bases not matched to a gene: 7. CDR3 length equals 14 residues. The germline CDR1 and CDR2 sequences are DFQATT and SNEGSKA (reference sequence). The CDR3: CSARQGAIFTEAFF. DNA for the CDR3: TGCAGTGCTAGACAGGGGGCGATATTTACTGAAGCTTTCTTT.

This clonotype was recorded many times. The chain uses TRBV7-2 and TRBJ2-2, with unresolved D. This CDR3 spans 16 amino acids. V was trimmed by 1 base and J by 1 base, leaving 10 bases between them. The germline CDR1 and CDR2 sequences are SGHTA and FQGNSA. DNA for the CDR3: TGTGCCAGCAGCTTAGGGATACAAGGGAACACCGGGGAGCTGTTTTTT. As protein: CASSLGIQGNTGELFF.

This clonotype was recorded a few times. The chain links TRBV15 to TRBJ2-4; 7 bases are shared with TRBD1. In germline, CDR1 is LNHNV, CDR2 YYDKDF (reference sequence). V lost 0 bases, J lost 4 bases, and 6 bases stayed unmatched. The CDR3 is made up of 16 amino acids. CDR3 residues: CATSRERQGVKNIQYF. Written as DNA, the CDR3 is TGTGCCACCAGCAGAGAGCGTCAGGGGGTAAAAAACATTCAGTACTTC.

This clonotype was detected only a few times. The rearrangement uses TRBV19 and TRBJ1-1, with D perhaps matching TRBD1 (5 bases). Germline V gene lookup returns CDR1 LNHDA and CDR2 SQIVND (reference sequence). V was shortened by 7 bases and J by 0 bases, with 9 bases between the two germline ends. This CDR3 region has 13 residues. The CDR3 DNA reads as TGTGCCAGTACTCGACAGTTGAACACTGAAGCTTTCTTT. Translating it yields CASTRQLNTEAFF.